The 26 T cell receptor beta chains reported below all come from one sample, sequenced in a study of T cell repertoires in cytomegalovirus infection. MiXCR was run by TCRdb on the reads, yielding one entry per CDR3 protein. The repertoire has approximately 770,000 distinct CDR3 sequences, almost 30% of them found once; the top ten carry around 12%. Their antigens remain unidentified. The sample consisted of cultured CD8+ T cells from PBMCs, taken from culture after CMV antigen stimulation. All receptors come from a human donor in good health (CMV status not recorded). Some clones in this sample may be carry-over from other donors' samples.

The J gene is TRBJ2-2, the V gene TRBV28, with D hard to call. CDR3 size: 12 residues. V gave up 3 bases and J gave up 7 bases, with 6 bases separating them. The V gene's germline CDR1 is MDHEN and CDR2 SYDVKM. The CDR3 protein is CASSFSVGELFF. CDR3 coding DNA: TGTGCCAGCAGTTTCTCAGTCGGGGAGCTGTTTTTT.

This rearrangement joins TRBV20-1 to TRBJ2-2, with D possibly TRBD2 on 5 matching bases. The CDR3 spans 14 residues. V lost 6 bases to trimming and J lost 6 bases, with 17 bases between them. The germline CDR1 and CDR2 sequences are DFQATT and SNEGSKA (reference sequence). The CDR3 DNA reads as TGCAGTGCGGTTCCGGGAAATAGGCCCGGGGAGCTGTTTTTT. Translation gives CSAVPGNRPGELFF.

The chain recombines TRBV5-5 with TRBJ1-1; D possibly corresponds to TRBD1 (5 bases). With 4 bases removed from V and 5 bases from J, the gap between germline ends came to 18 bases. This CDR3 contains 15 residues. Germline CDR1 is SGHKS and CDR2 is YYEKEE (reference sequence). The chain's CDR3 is CASSAWEGSWTEAFF. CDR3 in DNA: TGTGCCAGCAGCGCTTGGGAGGGGAGTTGGACTGAAGCTTTCTTT.

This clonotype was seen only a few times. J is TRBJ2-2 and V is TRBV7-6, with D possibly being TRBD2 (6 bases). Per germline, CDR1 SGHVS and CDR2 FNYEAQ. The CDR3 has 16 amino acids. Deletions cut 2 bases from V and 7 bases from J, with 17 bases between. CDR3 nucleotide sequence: TGTGCCAGCAGCTTATCGCGGGGCCCAACCGGCGGGGAGCTGTTTTTT. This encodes CASSLSRGPTGGELFF.

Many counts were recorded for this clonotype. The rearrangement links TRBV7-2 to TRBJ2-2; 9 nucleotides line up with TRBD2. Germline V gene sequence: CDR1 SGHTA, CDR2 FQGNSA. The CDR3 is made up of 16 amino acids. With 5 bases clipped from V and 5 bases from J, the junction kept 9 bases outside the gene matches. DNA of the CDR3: TGTGCCAGCAGCCCCAACGCGGGGGGGCGAACCGGGGAGCTGTTTTTT. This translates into CASSPNAGGRTGELFF.

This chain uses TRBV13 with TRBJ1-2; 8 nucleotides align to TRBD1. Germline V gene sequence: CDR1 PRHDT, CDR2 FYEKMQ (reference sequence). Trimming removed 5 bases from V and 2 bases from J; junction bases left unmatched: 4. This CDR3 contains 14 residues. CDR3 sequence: CASSIWTGNYGYTF. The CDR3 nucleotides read TGTGCCAGCAGCATTTGGACAGGGAACTATGGCTACACCTTC.

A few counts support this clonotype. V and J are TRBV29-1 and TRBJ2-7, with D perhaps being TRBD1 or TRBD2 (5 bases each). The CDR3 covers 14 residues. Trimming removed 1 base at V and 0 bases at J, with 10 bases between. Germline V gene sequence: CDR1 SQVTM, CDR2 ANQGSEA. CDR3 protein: CSVEGKGSSYEQYF. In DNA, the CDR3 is TGCAGCGTTGAAGGAAAGGGGAGCTCCTACGAGCAGTACTTC.

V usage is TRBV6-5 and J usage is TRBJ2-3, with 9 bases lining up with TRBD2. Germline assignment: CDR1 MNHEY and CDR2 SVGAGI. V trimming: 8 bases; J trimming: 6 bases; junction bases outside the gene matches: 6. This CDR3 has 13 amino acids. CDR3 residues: CASEGLARDTQYF. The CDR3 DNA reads TGTGCCAGCGAGGGACTAGCACGCGATACGCAGTATTTT.

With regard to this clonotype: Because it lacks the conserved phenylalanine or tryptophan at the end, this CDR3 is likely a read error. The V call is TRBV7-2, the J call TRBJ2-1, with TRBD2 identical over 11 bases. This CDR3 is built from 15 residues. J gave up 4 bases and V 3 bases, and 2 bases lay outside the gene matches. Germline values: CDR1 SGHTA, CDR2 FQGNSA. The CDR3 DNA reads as TGTGCCAGCAGCTTGGGACTAGCGGAGTACAATGAGCAGTTCCTC. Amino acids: CASSLGLAEYNEQFL.

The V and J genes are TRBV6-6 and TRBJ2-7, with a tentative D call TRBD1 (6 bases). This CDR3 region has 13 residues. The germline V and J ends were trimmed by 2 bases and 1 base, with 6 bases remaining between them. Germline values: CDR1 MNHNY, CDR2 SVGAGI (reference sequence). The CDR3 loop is CASSYGQSYEQYV. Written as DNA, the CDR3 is TGTGCCAGCAGTTACGGACAGTCCTACGAGCAGTACGTC.

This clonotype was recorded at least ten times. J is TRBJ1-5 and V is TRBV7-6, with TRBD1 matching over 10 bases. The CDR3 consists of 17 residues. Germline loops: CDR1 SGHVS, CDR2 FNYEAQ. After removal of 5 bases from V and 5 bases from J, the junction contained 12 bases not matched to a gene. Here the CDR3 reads CASSLTVGDRGDQPQHF. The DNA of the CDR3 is TGTGCCAGCAGCCTTACGGTCGGGGACAGGGGAGATCAGCCCCAGCATTTT.

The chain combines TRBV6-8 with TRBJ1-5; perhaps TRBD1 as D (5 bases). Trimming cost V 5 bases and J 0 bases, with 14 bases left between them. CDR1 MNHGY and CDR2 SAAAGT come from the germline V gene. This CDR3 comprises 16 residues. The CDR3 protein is CASSIRQPYSNQPQHF. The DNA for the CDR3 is TGTGCCAGCAGTATCCGACAGCCCTATAGCAATCAGCCCCAGCATTTT.

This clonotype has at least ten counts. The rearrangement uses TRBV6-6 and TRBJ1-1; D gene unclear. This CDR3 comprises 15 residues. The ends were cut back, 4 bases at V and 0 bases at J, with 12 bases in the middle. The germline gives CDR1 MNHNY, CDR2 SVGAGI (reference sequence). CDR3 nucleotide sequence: TGTGCCAGCAGTTTTACCGGACCGATGAACACTGAAGCTTTCTTT. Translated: CASSFTGPMNTEAFF.

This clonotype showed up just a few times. The chain's CDR3 is CATSDAPGLAGPGELFF. In nucleotides, the CDR3 is TGTGCCACCAGTGATGCGCCGGGACTAGCGGGGCCCGGGGAGCTGTTTTTT. This chain connects TRBV24-1 to TRBJ2-2; 13 bases match TRBD2. Germline CDR1 reads KGHDR; CDR2 reads SFDVKD. The CDR3 consists of 17 residues. The V and J ends lost 3 bases and 6 bases, in that order; junction bases with no gene match: 6.

Here the CDR3 reads CASRPTGGYYGYTF. In DNA form, the CDR3 reads TGTGCCAGCAGGCCGACAGGGGGCTACTATGGCTACACCTTC. The chain has TRBV27 and TRBJ1-2; TRBD1 aligns across 10 bases. Germline V gene sequence: CDR1 MNHEY, CDR2 SMNVEV (reference sequence). V dropped 6 bases and J dropped 3; count of bases not matched to a gene: 4. This CDR3 is built from 14 residues.

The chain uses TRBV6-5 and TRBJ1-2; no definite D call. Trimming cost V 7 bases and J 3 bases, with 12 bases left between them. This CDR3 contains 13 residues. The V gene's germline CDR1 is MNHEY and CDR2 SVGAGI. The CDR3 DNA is TGTGCCAGCACCTCCTCGGGCCACTATGGCTACACCTTC. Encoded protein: CASTSSGHYGYTF.

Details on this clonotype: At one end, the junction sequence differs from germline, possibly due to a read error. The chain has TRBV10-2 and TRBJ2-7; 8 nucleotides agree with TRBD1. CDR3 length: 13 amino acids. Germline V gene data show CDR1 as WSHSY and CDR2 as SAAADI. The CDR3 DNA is TGCGCCAGTGTCAGGGGGCGCTCCCACGAGCAGTACTTC. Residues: CASVRGRSHEQYF.

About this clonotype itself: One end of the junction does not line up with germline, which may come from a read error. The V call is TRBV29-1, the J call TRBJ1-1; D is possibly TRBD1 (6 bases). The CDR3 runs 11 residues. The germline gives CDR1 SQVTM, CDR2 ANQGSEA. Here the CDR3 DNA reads TGCAGCGTTGAAGATCGAACGGGGGGCCTCTTT. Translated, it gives CSVEDRTGGLF.

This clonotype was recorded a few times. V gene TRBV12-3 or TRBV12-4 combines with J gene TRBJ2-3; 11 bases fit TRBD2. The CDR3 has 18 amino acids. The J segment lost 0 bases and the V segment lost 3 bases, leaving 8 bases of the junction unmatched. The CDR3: CASSFRIAGGTSTDTQYF. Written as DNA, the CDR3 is TGTGCCAGCAGTTTTCGAATAGCGGGGGGGACAAGCACAGATACGCAGTATTTT.

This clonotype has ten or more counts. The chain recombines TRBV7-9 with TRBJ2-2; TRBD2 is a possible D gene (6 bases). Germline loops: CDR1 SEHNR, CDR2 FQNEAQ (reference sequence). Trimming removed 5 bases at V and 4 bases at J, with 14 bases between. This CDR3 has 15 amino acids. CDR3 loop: CASSPSGGVTGELFF. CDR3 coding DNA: TGTGCCAGCAGCCCCAGCGGAGGGGTCACCGGGGAGCTGTTTTTT. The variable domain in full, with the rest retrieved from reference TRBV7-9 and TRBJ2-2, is DTGVSQNPRHKITKRGQNVTFRCDPISEHNRLYWYRQTLGQGPEFLTYFQNEAQLEKSRLLSDRFSAERPKGSFSTLEIQRTEQGDSAMYLCASSPSGGVTGELFFGEGSRLTVL.

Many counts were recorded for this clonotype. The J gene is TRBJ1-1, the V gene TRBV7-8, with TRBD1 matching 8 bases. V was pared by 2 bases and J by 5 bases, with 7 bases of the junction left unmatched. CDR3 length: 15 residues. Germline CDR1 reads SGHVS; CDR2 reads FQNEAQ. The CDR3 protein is CASSLSRGLRTEAFF. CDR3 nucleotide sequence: TGTGCCAGCAGCTTAAGCAGGGGGCTTAGGACTGAAGCTTTCTTT.

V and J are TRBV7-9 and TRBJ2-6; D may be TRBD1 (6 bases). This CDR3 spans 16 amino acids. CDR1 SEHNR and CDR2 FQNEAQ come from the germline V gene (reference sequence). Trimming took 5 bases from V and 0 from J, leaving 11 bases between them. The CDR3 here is CASSEKQGSGANVLTF. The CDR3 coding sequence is TGTGCCAGCAGCGAAAAACAGGGCTCTGGGGCCAACGTCCTGACTTTC. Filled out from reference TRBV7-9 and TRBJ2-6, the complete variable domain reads DTGVSQNPRHKITKRGQNVTFRCDPISEHNRLYWYRQTLGQGPEFLTYFQNEAQLEKSRLLSDRFSAERPKGSFSTLEIQRTEQGDSAMYLCASSEKQGSGANVLTFGAGSRLTVL.

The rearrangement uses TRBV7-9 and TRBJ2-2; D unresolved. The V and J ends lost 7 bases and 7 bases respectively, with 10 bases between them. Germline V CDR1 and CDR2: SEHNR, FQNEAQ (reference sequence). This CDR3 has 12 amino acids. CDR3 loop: CASNIRVGELFF. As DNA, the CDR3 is TGTGCCAGCAACATAAGGGTCGGGGAGCTGTTTTTT.

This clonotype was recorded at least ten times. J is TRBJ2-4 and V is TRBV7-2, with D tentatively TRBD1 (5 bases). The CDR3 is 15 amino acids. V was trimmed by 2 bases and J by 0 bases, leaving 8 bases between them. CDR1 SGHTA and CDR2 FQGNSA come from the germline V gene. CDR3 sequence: CASSLRGLAKNIQYF. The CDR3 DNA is TGTGCCAGCAGCTTAAGGGGCTTAGCCAAAAACATTCAGTACTTC.

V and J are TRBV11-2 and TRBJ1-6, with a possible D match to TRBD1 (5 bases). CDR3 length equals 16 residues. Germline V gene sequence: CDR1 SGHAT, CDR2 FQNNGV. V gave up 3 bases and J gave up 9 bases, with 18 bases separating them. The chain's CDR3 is CASSFPSRDRGSPLHF. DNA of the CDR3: TGTGCCAGCAGCTTCCCCTCCCGGGACCGGGGTTCACCCCTCCACTTT.

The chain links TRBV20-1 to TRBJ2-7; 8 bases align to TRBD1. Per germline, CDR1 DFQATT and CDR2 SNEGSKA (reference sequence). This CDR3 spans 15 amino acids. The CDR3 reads CSARKDRATSYEQYF. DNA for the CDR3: TGCAGCGCCAGGAAGGACAGGGCCACCTCCTACGAGCAGTACTTC.